This T cell receptor (beta chain) was found in a study of blood T cell repertoires in COVID-19. About the research overall: Samples came from the United States, Italy and Spain, spanning acute and convalescent COVID-19. Sources were T cells, B-cell-depleted T cells, or PBMCs; the material itself was cDNA or gDNA.

Self-reported history from a screening survey and questionnaire set each donor's cohort. This CDR3 spans 16 amino acids. Trimming left V 0 bases short and J 10 bases short, with 16 bases between. Germline V gene sequence: CDR1 SEHNR, CDR2 FQNEAQ (reference sequence). Original methodology: Nucleated cell counts were estimated from reference gene primer amplification. Here immunoSEQ multiplex PCR was the method, and the copy in TCRdb shows in-frame clones only, minus some. Clone size and the V and J calls come from that table; the DNA yielded D and trimming. Here the sample spans hundreds of thousands of clones, 85% being singletons.

Material: PBMCs or T cells enriched from blood (not recorded which). The clonotype comes from a woman aged 50 to 60 who had recovered from COVID-19. The chain is built from TRBV7-9 and TRBJ1-6; D perhaps matches TRBD1 (6 bases). CDR3 in amino acids: CASSLAGHAARSPLHF. The CDR3 bases are TGTGCCAGCAGCTTAGCGGGACACGCCGCTCGGTCACCCCTCCACTTT. The full variable domain, completed using reference TRBV7-9 and TRBJ1-6, is DTGVSQNPRHKITKRGQNVTFRCDPISEHNRLYWYRQTLGQGPEFLTYFQNEAQLEKSRLLSDRFSAERPKGSFSTLEIQRTEQGDSAMYLCASSLAGHAARSPLHFGNGTRLTVT.